These 25 T cell receptor beta chains originate from one sample sequenced in a study of T cells in Graves' hyperthyroidism and ophthalmopathy. Regions amplified from RNA transcripts were the TCR beta CDR3 regions. TCR CDR3 underwent first-round RT-PCR with the HTBI primer set. Each CDR3 protein is one row after TCRdb ran MiXCR on the multiplex PCR reads. Of some 250,000 distinct CDR3 sequences in the sample, just over 14% are singletons; the top ten hold about an eighth. The sequenced sample was blood. Source of these receptors: a woman between 40 and 50 years old with Graves' hyperthyroidism that later progressed to Graves' ophthalmopathy.

At least ten counts were recorded for this clonotype. V usage is TRBV6-1 and J usage is TRBJ1-1; D unresolved. Between the trimmed V and J ends, which lost 5 bases and 1 base, there was a span of 14 bases. CDR1 is MNHNS, CDR2 SASEGT, per germline. The CDR3 is made up of 15 amino acids. This CDR3 reads CASSSRMDGNTEAFF. In nucleotides, the CDR3 is TGTGCCAGCAGTTCCCGAATGGACGGGAACACTGAAGCTTTCTTT.

This clonotype was observed a handful of times. This rearrangement joins TRBV4-1 to TRBJ1-3; D perhaps matches TRBD1 (6 bases). The germline V gene encodes CDR1 MGHRA and CDR2 YSYEKL. V lost 1 base, J lost 0 bases, and 13 bases lay in between. The CDR3 covers 17 residues. CDR3 bases: TGCGCCAGCAGCCAAGGGCGACAGGCCAACTCTGGAAACACCATATATTTT. This sequence encodes CASSQGRQANSGNTIYF.

The table lists this clonotype with many counts. The chain links TRBV4-1 to TRBJ1-5, with a weak D call TRBD1 (5 bases). Germline values: CDR1 MGHRA, CDR2 YSYEKL. Trimming took 3 bases from V and 3 from J, leaving 18 bases between them. The CDR3 spans 17 residues. The CDR3 is CASSQVPGGTDNQPQHF. The CDR3, as DNA: TGCGCCAGCAGCCAGGTACCGGGGGGAACGGACAATCAGCCCCAGCATTTT.

The chain recombines TRBV29-1 with TRBJ2-1, with 9 bases matching TRBD2. The germline gives CDR1 SQVTM, CDR2 ANQGSEA. Trimming removed 8 bases from V and 12 bases from J; junction bases left unmatched: 14. This CDR3 is built from 13 residues. The CDR3, as DNA: TGCAGCATGTTTAGCGGGAGCTACTCTGGGCAGTTCTTC. Translating it yields CSMFSGSYSGQFF.

This chain joins TRBV20-1 and TRBJ2-4; TRBD1 might be the D (5 bases). CDR1 is DFQATT, CDR2 SNEGSKA, per germline (reference sequence). The CDR3 extends over 15 amino acids. The V end lost 0 bases, the J end lost 8 bases, and 17 bases lay between the germline ends. The CDR3 sequence: CSARDNWKARDIQYF. CDR3 nucleotides: TGCAGTGCTAGAGATAATTGGAAGGCCAGGGACATTCAGTACTTC.

This clonotype has a count of ten or more. The V and J genes are TRBV12-3 or TRBV12-4 and TRBJ2-1; D uncertain. The CDR3 is 13 amino acids. V was shortened by 2 bases and J by 7 bases, with 9 bases between the two germline ends. The CDR3: CASSLIRWNEQFF. The CDR3 DNA is TGTGCCAGCAGTTTAATTAGGTGGAATGAGCAGTTCTTC.

This chain connects TRBV27 to TRBJ2-7, with TRBD2 matching 8 bases. V was clipped by 7 bases and J by 6 bases; unmatched bases: 11. The CDR3 is 14 residues long. Germline V gives CDR1 MNHEY, CDR2 SMNVEV (reference sequence). CDR3: CASKASGTRGEQYF. The CDR3 nucleotides are TGTGCCAGCAAAGCATCCGGGACTAGGGGCGAGCAGTACTTC.

There are many counts of this clonotype. The rearrangement uses TRBV28 and TRBJ2-2, with D unresolved. CDR1 and CDR2 from the germline V gene are MDHEN and SYDVKM. V lost 7 bases and J lost 4, with 16 bases in between. There are 15 residues in the CDR3. CDR3 nucleotide sequence: TGTGCCAGCAATTTTCGGATGTCGGTCACCGGGGAGCTGTTTTTT. It encodes CASNFRMSVTGELFF.

This clonotype was detected ten times or more. The V and J genes are TRBV20-1 and TRBJ2-1; D might be TRBD1 (6 bases). The germline CDR1 and CDR2 sequences are DFQATT and SNEGSKA (reference sequence). V lost 2 bases, J lost 8 bases, and 25 bases lay in between. The CDR3 is 17 residues long. The CDR3: CSARYKRPPFAGDEQFF. DNA of the CDR3: TGCAGTGCTAGATATAAGAGACCCCCATTCGCAGGGGATGAGCAGTTCTTC.

This clonotype was detected once. The chain recombines TRBV4-2 with TRBJ2-3; 14 positions agree with TRBD2. Germline V gene lookup returns CDR1 LGHNA and CDR2 YNFKEQ. V shed 0 bases and J 4 bases; nucleotides not matched to a gene: 9. The CDR3 extends over 19 amino acids. The CDR3 DNA is TGTGCCAGCAGCCAAGATCTCAAGGGACTAGCGGGAGTCTCAGATACGCAGTATTTT. Translated, it gives CASSQDLKGLAGVSDTQYF.

The chain uses TRBV5-6 and TRBJ1-5; 8 bases are shared with TRBD1. Germline V lookup: CDR1 SGHDT, CDR2 YYEEEE. This CDR3 has 17 residues. The ends lost 2 bases at V and 0 bases at J; junction bases unmatched: 7. CDR3 amino acids: CASSLYGTGNSNQPQHF. The CDR3 DNA sequence: TGTGCCAGCAGCTTATACGGGACAGGTAATAGCAATCAGCCCCAGCATTTT.

This clonotype has at least ten counts. The V gene is TRBV25-1, the J gene TRBJ2-1, with 8 bases aligning to TRBD2. The CDR3 sequence is 15 residues long. After removal of 6 bases from V and 9 bases from J, the junction contained 13 bases not matched to a gene. Germline-derived CDR1 and CDR2 are MGHDK and SYGVNS. CDR3 protein: CASRGSGRTETEQFF. The CDR3 bases are TGTGCCAGCAGGGGGAGCGGGAGAACTGAGACTGAGCAGTTCTTC.

This clonotype was counted at least ten times. This rearrangement joins TRBV5-6 to TRBJ2-5; 7 bases are shared with TRBD2. CDR3 length: 16 residues. Germline CDR1 and CDR2: SGHDT and YYEEEE. V trimming: 0 bases; J trimming: 2 bases; junction bases outside the gene matches: 7. CDR3 sequence (DNA): TGTGCCAGCAGCTTGGGGCTAGCGGCCTCTCAAGAGACCCAGTACTTC. Translation: CASSLGLAASQETQYF.

This clonotype has ten or more counts. The chain couples TRBV2 to TRBJ2-1, with a possible D match to TRBD2 (5 bases). Germline loops: CDR1 SNHLY, CDR2 FYNNEI. V was pared by 5 bases and J by 4 bases, with 9 bases between. The CDR3 spans 13 residues. CDR3 DNA: TGTGCCAGCAGTCTGGACTTATACAATGAGCAGTTCTTC. Translation gives CASSLDLYNEQFF.

In its sample, this clonotype was seen many times. This rearrangement joins TRBV20-1 to TRBJ2-5, with D possibly matching TRBD2 (5 bases). CDR1 DFQATT and CDR2 SNEGSKA come from the germline V gene (reference sequence). With 2 bases removed from V and 2 bases from J, the gap between germline ends came to 12 bases. The CDR3 has 14 amino acids. The DNA of the CDR3 is TGCAGTGCTAGAATGGGCGGGCCTCAAGAGACCCAGTACTTC. Amino acid sequence: CSARMGGPQETQYF.

The chain links TRBV20-1 to TRBJ2-1; the match to TRBD2 covers 7 bases. CDR3 length: 16 residues. Trimming took 0 bases from V and 4 from J; bases not matched to a gene: 9. CDR1 is DFQATT and CDR2 is SNEGSKA in the germline V gene (reference sequence). DNA for the CDR3: TGCAGTGCTAGAGATCCCAGCGGGATCATATACAATGAGCAGTTCTTC. Translated, it gives CSARDPSGIIYNEQFF.

This clonotype has ten or more counts. This rearrangement joins TRBV7-9 to TRBJ2-7; D gene uncertain. From germline, CDR1 is SEHNR and CDR2 FQNEAQ (reference sequence). This CDR3 comprises 17 residues. V lost 5 bases to trimming and J lost 0 bases, with 20 bases between them. CDR3 amino acids: CASSLSRLGEHSYEQYF. CDR3 sequence (DNA): TGTGCCAGCAGCCTCTCCAGACTTGGAGAACACTCCTACGAGCAGTACTTC.

This clonotype was seen at least ten times. The chain has TRBV27 and TRBJ1-1; D gene unclear. The CDR3 runs to 15 residues. Germline values: CDR1 MNHEY, CDR2 SMNVEV (reference sequence). V lost 3 bases and J lost 1, with 12 bases in between. The CDR3 DNA follows: TGTGCCAGCAGTTTTAGGAGAGGGAGGAACACTGAAGCTTTCTTT. Its translation is CASSFRRGRNTEAFF.

There are many counts of this clonotype. This may stem from a read error, because a much larger clone lies one nucleotide away. This chain joins TRBV2 and TRBJ1-4; D unclear. Trimming took 11 bases from V and 0 from J, leaving 10 bases between them. The CDR3 spans 13 residues. Per germline, CDR1 SNHLY and CDR2 FYNNEI. The CDR3 is CAGGTATNEKLFF. The CDR3 nucleotides are TGTGCCGGAGGCACTGCAACTAATGAAAAACTGTTTTTT. The full variable domain, its missing parts supplied by reference TRBV2 and TRBJ1-4, is EPEVTQTPSHQVTQMGQEVILRCVPISNHLYFYWYRQILGQKVEFLVSFYNNEISEKSEIFDDQFSVERPDGSNFTLKIRSTKLEDSAMYFCAGGTATNEKLFFGSGTQLSVL.

The sample holds many counts of this clonotype. This chain joins TRBV5-8 and TRBJ2-1, with 11 bases fitting TRBD2. Per the germline V gene, CDR1 is SGHTS and CDR2 is YDEGEE. J was trimmed by 6 bases and V by 3 bases; bases with no gene match: 5. This CDR3 contains 15 residues. The CDR3 sequence: CASSSRLAGRNEQFF. The CDR3 DNA follows: TGTGCCAGCAGCTCCCGACTAGCGGGACGCAATGAGCAGTTCTTC.

This clonotype showed up many times. The chain uses TRBV10-3 and TRBJ1-4, with D unclear. With 10 bases removed from V and 0 bases from J, the gap between germline ends came to 21 bases. This CDR3 spans 17 amino acids. The germline V gene encodes CDR1 ENHRY and CDR2 SYGVKD. The CDR3 sequence is CASTAYPAGATNEKLFF. The CDR3, as DNA: TGTGCCAGCACCGCGTACCCCGCAGGAGCAACTAATGAAAAACTGTTTTTT.

This clonotype was recorded at least ten times. The genes are TRBV7-4 and TRBJ1-6; 9 bases fit TRBD1. The CDR3 covers 23 residues. Germline lookup yields CDR1 SGHVT and CDR2 SQSDAQ. V lost 1 base and J lost 0; bases outside the gene matches: 19. For the CDR3, the DNA is TGTGCCAGCAGCTTAGTACCCGGGCAGACAGGGGGAATTCCGCGCTCCTATAATTCACCCCTCCACTTT. It yields the protein CASSLVPGQTGGIPRSYNSPLHF.

This clonotype has at least ten counts. CDR3 DNA sequence: TGTGCCAGCAGACTCGTTGCCGGGACTAGCGGATACACAGATACGCAGTATTTT. Its translation is CASRLVAGTSGYTDTQYF. The rearrangement joins TRBV6-2 or TRBV6-3 to TRBJ2-3; 11 nucleotides line up with TRBD2. The CDR3 totals 18 residues. V shed 6 bases, J shed 2 bases, and the junction held 13 bases outside the gene matches. In germline, CDR1 is MNHEY, CDR2 SVGEGT.

This clonotype was seen ten or more times. The J gene is TRBJ2-5, the V gene TRBV20-1; 11 bases fit TRBD2. The V gene's germline CDR1 is DFQATT and CDR2 SNEGSKA (reference sequence). There are 13 residues in the CDR3. V shed 5 bases, J shed 3 bases, and the junction held 2 bases outside the gene matches. CDR3 nucleotides: TGCAGTGCTCAGACTAGCGGGAAAGAGACCCAGTACTTC. This gives the protein CSAQTSGKETQYF.

At least ten counts were recorded for this clonotype. The chain employs TRBV14 and TRBJ2-1; TRBD1 is a possible D gene (5 bases). V dropped 4 bases and J dropped 0 bases, with 19 bases sitting between them. The germline gives CDR1 SGHDN, CDR2 FVKESK. The CDR3 extends over 18 amino acids. The CDR3 loop reads CASSPKGFRFLSYNEQFF. CDR3 nucleotide sequence: TGTGCCAGCAGCCCGAAGGGGTTCAGGTTCCTCTCCTACAATGAGCAGTTCTTC.